Listed below are T cell receptor beta chains from one sample, sequenced in a study of long-term antiretroviral therapy in people with HIV. The table came from immunoSEQ multiplex PCR; TCRdb's copy has only in-frame clones and leaves some out. The table has about 50,000 clones, about 86% seen once. Sequencing used unsorted PBMCs, obtained 0.8 years after starting antiretroviral therapy. These receptors came from a young woman with HIV. The CDR3 runs from the conserved cysteine through the conserved F or W. A D gene is named only where the DNA matches it firmly.

j_call v_call d_call cdr3_aa
TRBJ2-5 TRBV15 . CATSRSTGRGEETQYF
TRBJ1-2 TRBV9 TRBD1 CASSVEGGRGYTF
TRBJ2-4 TRBV28 . CASSLSVELAKNIQYF
TRBJ1-5 TRBV19 . CASSIGRSNQPQHF
TRBJ1-5 TRBV28 TRBD1 CASSLTGVGYSNQPQHF
TRBJ2-3 TRBV5-4 . CASSSGRTTDTQYF
TRBJ2-7 TRBV4-3 TRBD1 CASSQEGQGARYEQYF
TRBJ1-2 TRBV18 TRBD1 CASSLGPGTGTYGYTF
TRBJ1-5 TRBV19 . CASKASQSNQPQHF
TRBJ2-3 TRBV7-2 TRBD2 CASSPSGWTSTDTQYF
TRBJ1-2 TRBV13 TRBD1 CASRLLRQGKGYGYTF
TRBJ2-3 TRBV11-3 . CASSLGPVTDTQYF
TRBJ2-1 TRBV4-1 . CASSQEFRNQQFF
TRBJ2-2 TRBV9 TRBD2 CASSVDWASGAGELFF
TRBJ2-1 TRBV9 . CASSVGSYNEQFF
TRBJ2-5 TRBV5-1 TRBD2 CASSHDSDRLAGKETQYF
TRBJ2-3 TRBV9 . CASSVYGHSTDTQYF
TRBJ1-2 TRBV7-2 . CASSLAGQNYGYTF
TRBJ1-4 TRBV7-9 . CASSLVGLGVWEKLFF
TRBJ2-4 TRBV4-2 TRBD2 CASSLNSGGLAKNIQYF
TRBJ2-6 TRBV27 . CASSLRIGSSGANVLTF
TRBJ2-1 TRBV7-9 TRBD2 CASSSLAGQSSYNEQFF
TRBJ2-2 TRBV6-1 TRBD2 CASSDLAGGPSDTGELFF
TRBJ1-4 TRBV4-3 . CASSQGREKLFF
TRBJ1-2 TRBV19 TRBD1 CASRPTGENYGYTF
TRBJ2-7 TRBV18 . CASSATPGLSDRFYEQYF
TRBJ2-2 TRBV2 . CASRSGVVTGELFF
TRBJ1-2 TRBV25-1 TRBD1 CASSSHLQGAGYGYTF
TRBJ2-4 TRBV27 . CASSLLSELAKNIQYF
TRBJ2-2 TRBV5-1 TRBD2 CASSPTSGTNTGELFF
TRBJ2-1 TRBV19 . CASSITVPNEQFF
TRBJ1-2 TRBV5-1 . CASSRSDYGYTF
TRBJ2-7 TRBV25-1 TRBD2 CASTGASGSHSYEQYF
TRBJ2-3 TRBV6-1 . CASSAYRVWPDTQYF
TRBJ2-5 TRBV20-1 . CSAKETQYF
TRBJ2-7 TRBV6-6 . CASSWSGYEQYF
TRBJ2-2 TRBV9 . CASSRTGELFF
TRBJ1-4 TRBV7-2 . CASSLVSGPNEKLFF
TRBJ2-1 TRBV10-3 TRBD1 CAISESTRTGKNEQFF
TRBJ1-1 TRBV28 . CASRDPRNTEAFF
TRBJ2-7 TRBV2 . CASRPGLSYEQYF
TRBJ1-1 TRBV10-3 TRBD1 CATGQPMNTEAFF